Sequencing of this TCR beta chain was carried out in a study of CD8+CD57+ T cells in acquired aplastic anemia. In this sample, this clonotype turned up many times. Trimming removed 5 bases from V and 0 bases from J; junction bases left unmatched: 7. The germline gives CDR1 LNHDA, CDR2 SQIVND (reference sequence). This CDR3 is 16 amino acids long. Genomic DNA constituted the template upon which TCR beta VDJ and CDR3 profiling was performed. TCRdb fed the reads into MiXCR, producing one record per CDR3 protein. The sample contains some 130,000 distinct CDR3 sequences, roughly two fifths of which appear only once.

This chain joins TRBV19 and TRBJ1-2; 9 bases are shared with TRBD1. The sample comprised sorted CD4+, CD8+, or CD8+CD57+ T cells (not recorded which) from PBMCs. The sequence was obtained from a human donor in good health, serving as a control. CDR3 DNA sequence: TGTGCCAGTAGTCTCGGGACAGGGACCACTAACTATGGCTACACCTTC. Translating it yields CASSLGTGTTNYGYTF.